These 19 T cell receptor beta chains share one sample of origin, sequenced in a study of CD8 T cells in ankylosing spondylitis. TCRdb fed the 5' RACE reads into MiXCR, producing one record per CDR3 protein. The data show about 450,000 distinct CDR3 sequences, roughly a quarter seen once. Overall study findings and caveats: One TCR beta motif, made up of eight highly homologous variants, appeared characteristic of ankylosing spondylitis blood.

These TCRs are of unknown antigen specificity. The sequencing sample was made of blood, either unsorted or a sorted T cell fraction (not recorded which). The receptor set was obtained from a male donor with ankylosing spondylitis.

The chain recombines TRBV11-2 with TRBJ2-7, with D unclear. The CDR3 consists of 14 residues. CDR1 is SGHAT, CDR2 FQNNGV, per germline. Deletions cut 5 bases from V and 0 bases from J, with 11 bases between. The CDR3 here is CASSPRHGSYEQYV. CDR3 nucleotide sequence: TGTGCCAGCAGCCCGAGACACGGCTCCTACGAGCAGTACGTC.

This clonotype was detected many times. The gene calls are TRBV12-3 or TRBV12-4 and TRBJ1-4; D might be TRBD1 (5 bases). The CDR3 is made up of 14 amino acids. V lost 2 bases and J 4 bases, leaving 8 bases between the germline ends. CDR3 nucleotide sequence: TGTGCCAGCAGTTTACAGGGCCTTAATGAAAAACTGTTTTTT. It yields the protein CASSLQGLNEKLFF.

The J gene is TRBJ1-2, the V gene TRBV7-9; D call uncertain. Trimming shortened V by 4 bases and J by 6 bases, and 12 bases separated the two germline ends. The germline V gene has CDR1 SEHNR and CDR2 FQNEAQ (reference sequence). CDR3 length equals 13 residues. The CDR3 region is CASSSALANGYTF. The CDR3, as DNA: TGTGCCAGCAGCTCAGCACTGGCCAATGGCTACACCTTC.

This chain uses TRBV6-2 or TRBV6-3 with TRBJ2-1, with 11 bases identical to TRBD2. Germline loops: CDR1 MNHEY, CDR2 SVGEGT. After removal of 6 bases from V and 4 bases from J, the junction contained 5 bases not matched to a gene. There are 15 residues in the CDR3. Here the CDR3 reads CASSRLAGIYNEQFF. As DNA, the CDR3 is TGTGCCAGCAGCCGACTAGCGGGGATTTACAATGAGCAGTTCTTC.

Only a few counts were recorded for this clonotype. V and J are TRBV14 and TRBJ2-3; 8 bases align to TRBD2. The CDR3 loop spans 14 amino acids. Germline CDR1 is SGHDN and CDR2 is FVKESK. V lost 4 bases to trimming and J lost 6 bases; unmatched junction nucleotides: 6. CDR3 region: CASSLMTSADTQYF. CDR3 nucleotide sequence: TGTGCCAGCAGCCTGATGACTAGCGCGGATACGCAGTATTTT.

The chain joins TRBV3-1 to TRBJ2-3; D is undetermined. CDR1 LGHDT and CDR2 YNNKEL come from the germline V gene (reference sequence). CDR3 length: 16 residues. V was cut by 1 base and J by 5 bases, with 16 bases left in between. CDR3 protein: CASSQVAGFRGDTQYF. The CDR3 DNA sequence: TGTGCCAGCAGCCAAGTAGCCGGGTTTAGAGGAGATACGCAGTATTTT.

In its sample, this clonotype ranks as medium-sized. The V and J genes are TRBV7-9 and TRBJ2-3; TRBD2 agrees at 8 bases. CDR3 length: 14 residues. Per germline, CDR1 SEHNR and CDR2 FQNEAQ (reference sequence). J lost 7 bases, V lost 5 bases, and 8 bases had no gene match. For the CDR3, the DNA is TGTGCCAGCAGCAGACCAGCGGGAGAGAATACGCAGTATTTT. Its protein is CASSRPAGENTQYF.

V usage is TRBV7-6 and J usage is TRBJ2-1; D assignment may be TRBD1 or TRBD2 (5 bases each). The CDR3 covers 14 residues. V was trimmed by 1 base and J by 7 bases, leaving 11 bases between them. Germline CDR1 is SGHVS and CDR2 is FNYEAQ. The CDR3 region is CASSLVGDFNEQFF. CDR3 nucleotides: TGTGCCAGCAGCTTAGTGGGGGATTTTAATGAGCAGTTCTTC.

The chain recombines TRBV11-2 with TRBJ2-3; D is possibly TRBD2 (5 bases). The CDR3 loop spans 12 amino acids. V lost 5 bases, J lost 9 bases, and 12 bases lay in between. The germline V gene has CDR1 SGHAT and CDR2 FQNNGV. CDR3: CASSPERVTQYF. CDR3 DNA: TGTGCCAGCAGCCCTGAGAGGGTAACGCAGTATTTT.

CDR3 nucleotides: TGTGCCAGCTCAGTTCAACAGGGAATCCGAGGGACTGAAGCTTTCTTT. Its translation is CASSVQQGIRGTEAFF. The chain uses TRBV18 and TRBJ1-1, with a possible D match to TRBD1 (6 bases). The germline V gene encodes CDR1 KGHSH and CDR2 LQKENI. Trimming shortened V by 5 bases and J by 5 bases, and 21 bases separated the two germline ends. This CDR3 has 16 residues. The whole variable domain, filled in from reference TRBV18 and TRBJ1-1, reads NAGVMQNPRHLVRRRGQEARLRCSPMKGHSHVYWYRQLPEEGLKFMVYLQKENIIDESGMPKERFSAEFPKEGPSILRIQQVVRGDSAAYFCASSVQQGIRGTEAFFGQGTRLTVV.

The genes are TRBV18 and TRBJ2-1; D uncertain. The V and J ends lost 2 bases and 5 bases respectively, with 13 bases between them. CDR1 and CDR2 (germline): KGHSH, LQKENI. This CDR3 spans 15 amino acids. The CDR3, as DNA: TGTGCCAGCTCACCAACCCATAACGAAGACAATGAGCAGTTCTTC. Protein sequence: CASSPTHNEDNEQFF.

The chain joins TRBV6-1 to TRBJ2-2; TRBD2 matches at 10 bases. The J segment lost 4 bases and the V segment lost 7 bases, leaving 15 bases of the junction unmatched. Looked up from germline, CDR1 is MNHNS and CDR2 is SASEGT. The CDR3 has 18 residues. In DNA, the CDR3 is TGTGCCAGCATCTCAGGGGCTAGCGGGAGTTCCCTCACCGGGGAGCTGTTTTTT. Translating it yields CASISGASGSSLTGELFF.

V usage is TRBV5-1 and J usage is TRBJ1-1, with 7 nucleotides matching TRBD1. The CDR3 covers 14 residues. Germline CDR1 SGHRS, CDR2 YFSETQ. Germline trimming cut 2 bases from V and 3 bases from J; bases unmatched to any gene: 4. The CDR3 nucleotides are TGCGCCAGCAGCTTACAGGGGTTGGACACTGAAGCTTTCTTT. It encodes CASSLQGLDTEAFF.

This chain uses TRBV12-3 or TRBV12-4 with TRBJ2-7; D is perhaps TRBD2 (6 bases). The CDR3 is 15 amino acids. V was cut by 4 bases and J by 3 bases, with 16 bases left in between. This CDR3 is CASSSRGSSGYEQYF. The CDR3 nucleotides read TGTGCCAGCAGTTCCCGGGGTAGTAGCGGCTACGAGCAGTACTTC.

This clonotype occurred a few times. The chain has TRBV25-1 and TRBJ2-1, with D possibly matching TRBD1 (5 bases). V was shortened by 4 bases and J by 8 bases, with 9 bases between the two germline ends. Germline loops: CDR1 MGHDK, CDR2 SYGVNS. CDR3 length: 12 amino acids. The DNA of the CDR3 is TGTGCCAGCAGTGGCAGGGTACATGAGCAGTTCTTC. This codes for CASSGRVHEQFF.

This clonotype was counted many times. CDR3 sequence reads: CSARVGGYTF. The DNA for the CDR3 is TGCAGTGCTAGAGTGGGTGGCTACACCTTC. V gene TRBV20-1 combines with J gene TRBJ1-2, with D unresolved. Germline V gene sequence: CDR1 DFQATT, CDR2 SNEGSKA (reference sequence). Trimming took 1 base from V and 7 from J, leaving 4 bases between them. This CDR3 has 10 residues.

This clonotype occurred a few times. The chain employs TRBV19 and TRBJ2-5; 12 positions match TRBD2. The CDR3 totals 19 residues. Germline-derived CDR1 and CDR2 are LNHDA and SQIVND (reference sequence). The trim removed 5 bases at V and 5 bases at J, leaving 18 bases unmatched. The CDR3 loop is CASSPGLGRLAGVRETQYF. The CDR3 DNA sequence: TGTGCCAGTAGTCCGGGACTGGGAAGACTAGCGGGAGTTCGGGAGACCCAGTACTTC.

The chain carries TRBV6-1 and TRBJ2-3, with 12 bases matching TRBD2. CDR1 MNHNS and CDR2 SASEGT come from the germline V gene. The V gene end was trimmed by 6 bases and the J gene end by 1 base; junction bases not matched to a gene: 14. The CDR3 consists of 19 residues. The chain's CDR3 is CASSSGRLAGGPGTDTQYF. The CDR3 region has the DNA TGTGCCAGCAGCTCGGGCCGGCTAGCGGGAGGGCCTGGCACAGATACGCAGTATTTT.

This clonotype appeared a few times. The CDR3 sequence is CASSYSGRGSDTQYF. In DNA, the CDR3 is TGTGCCAGCAGCTACAGCGGGAGAGGGTCAGATACGCAGTATTTT. The chain links TRBV7-9 to TRBJ2-3; 8 bases line up with TRBD2. V lost 4 bases, J lost 4 bases, and 7 bases stayed unmatched. Germline CDR1 and CDR2: SEHNR and FQNEAQ (reference sequence). The CDR3 is 15 residues long.